This T cell receptor (beta chain) came from a study of T cell responses to AZD1222 COVID-19 vaccine. Background on the study: Timing groups of about 4 and about 12 weeks for second doses were pooled. The study's findings and limits: The donor cohort was predominantly white British with a female majority, and clonal diversity may have been underestimated.

As to this clone: The antigen is not known.

Profiled with immunoSEQ multiplex PCR; TCRdb holds only in-frame clones, not every one. The data show more than 150,000 clones, with 70% to 90% seen just once and under 8% held by the top ten. The germline V gene encodes CDR1 LGHDT and CDR2 YNNKEL (reference sequence). The CDR3 loop spans 14 amino acids. Trimming removed 6 bases from V and 6 bases from J; junction bases left unmatched: 7. The sequences come from peripheral blood, collected on day 0 of AZD1222 vaccination. This chain connects TRBV3-1 (or the pseudogene TRBV3-2) to TRBJ2-1, with 8 bases aligning to TRBD2. This receptor was identified in an adult in good health. CDR3 sequence: CASSSRGGSNEQFF. Written as DNA, the CDR3 is TGTGCCAGCAGTTCCCGGGGGGGCTCCAATGAGCAGTTCTTC.